The 30 T cell receptor beta chains below come from one sample, sequenced in a study of shared clonotypes between healthy human individuals. Method: immunoSEQ multiplex PCR; TCRdb's copy keeps in-frame clones and lacks some. The repertoire consists of approximately 2.4 million clones, with about 94% occurring once and the leading ten covering 0.1% to 0.15%. Sample: naive CD4+ T cells sorted from blood. Stated subset: CD45RA+ positively selected. Receptor source: a man between 18 and 35 years old in good health.

The chain has TRBV6-5 and TRBJ1-3; D may be TRBD1 (5 bases). The V gene lost 8 bases and the J gene lost 0 bases, with 8 bases spanning the gap. Per germline, CDR1 MNHEY and CDR2 SVGAGI. This CDR3 comprises 13 residues. CDR3 nucleotide sequence: TGTGCCAGCGGGACTATCTCTGGAAACACCATATATTTT. This sequence encodes CASGTISGNTIYF.

This chain joins TRBV7-2 and TRBJ2-3, with D perhaps matching TRBD1 or TRBD2 (6 bases each). Germline values: CDR1 SGHTA, CDR2 FQGNSA. The CDR3 is made up of 15 amino acids. Trimming shortened V by 5 bases and J by 2 bases, and 14 bases separated the two germline ends. The CDR3, as DNA: TGTGCCAGCAGCCCCCGGGGGCGAATCACAGATACGCAGTATTTT. This codes for CASSPRGRITDTQYF.

The chain has TRBV19 and TRBJ2-7; D unresolved. CDR3 length: 11 residues. With 6 bases removed from V and 1 base from J, the gap between germline ends came to 4 bases. Per the germline V gene, CDR1 is LNHDA and CDR2 is SQIVND (reference sequence). The CDR3 sequence: CASSRSYEQYF. The CDR3 nucleotides read TGTGCCAGTAGCCGTTCCTACGAGCAGTACTTC.

The chain joins TRBV5-1 to TRBJ1-1; TRBD1 matches at 8 bases. CDR3 size: 20 residues. Germline CDR1 is SGHRS and CDR2 is YFSETQ. J gave up 1 base and V 0 bases, and 17 bases lay outside the gene matches. As DNA, the CDR3 is TGCGCCAGCAGCTTGGTACAGGGGGACATTCAATTCGTCGGGAACACTGAAGCTTTCTTT. As protein: CASSLVQGDIQFVGNTEAFF.

CDR3 sequence reads: CASSEGLSYEQYF. The CDR3 DNA sequence: TGCGCCAGCAGCGAGGGACTCTCCTACGAGCAGTACTTC. The chain carries TRBV5-1 and TRBJ2-7; a weak D match, TRBD2 (6 bases). Germline CDR1 and CDR2: SGHRS and YFSETQ. V was pared by 4 bases and J by 0 bases, with 8 bases between. The CDR3 is 13 residues long.

This clone has a single count. The V call is TRBV7-2, the J call TRBJ2-2; 7 positions match TRBD1. Germline CDR1 and CDR2: SGHTA and FQGNSA. CDR3 length equals 16 residues. J was trimmed by 3 bases and V by 5 bases; bases with no gene match: 9. The CDR3 spells CASSGGQRGYTGELFF. DNA of the CDR3: TGTGCCAGCAGCGGGGGACAGAGGGGCTACACCGGGGAGCTGTTTTTT.

For this clone: In the same sample, other DNA sequences code for this CDR3. The chain carries TRBV29-1 and TRBJ2-7; 7 bases match TRBD1. The CDR3 covers 12 residues. The germline V gene has CDR1 SQVTM and CDR2 ANQGSEA. J was trimmed by 0 bases and V by 5 bases; bases with no gene match: 1. CDR3 DNA sequence: TGCAGCGTTCGGACAGGCTCCTACGAGCAGTACTTC. Translation gives CSVRTGSYEQYF.

To note about this clone: This same CDR3 is encoded by further DNA sequences in the sample. The chain is built from TRBV2 and TRBJ2-5, with no clear D. The V end lost 6 bases, the J end lost 2 bases, and 4 bases lay between the germline ends. Germline V lookup: CDR1 SNHLY, CDR2 FYNNEI. CDR3 length: 11 amino acids. This CDR3 reads CASSEQETQYF. The DNA of the CDR3 is TGTGCCAGCAGCGAACAAGAGACCCAGTACTTC.

This clone was observed a handful of times. J is TRBJ1-3 and V is TRBV5-1; D remains unclear. CDR1 and CDR2 from the germline V gene are SGHRS and YFSETQ. This CDR3 contains 16 residues. Trimming removed 0 bases at V and 0 bases at J, with 10 bases between. CDR3 residues: CASSLASCSSGNTIYF. DNA for the CDR3: TGCGCCAGCAGCTTGGCCAGTTGTTCCTCTGGAAACACCATATATTTT.

CDR3 loop: CASRIRDINQPQHF. In DNA, the CDR3 is TGTGCCAGTAGGATCCGGGACATCAATCAGCCCCAGCATTTT. The gene calls are TRBV19 and TRBJ1-5; a weak D match, TRBD1 (6 bases). Looked up from germline, CDR1 is LNHDA and CDR2 is SQIVND (reference sequence). The CDR3 spans 14 residues. V lost 6 bases and J lost 3, with 12 bases in between.

This clone was observed a single time. The chain is built from TRBV5-4 and TRBJ1-2; weak D call: TRBD1 (5 bases). The CDR3 extends over 13 amino acids. Trimming took 6 bases from V and 2 from J, leaving 11 bases between them. CDR1 is SGHNT and CDR2 is YYREEE in the germline V gene (reference sequence). DNA of the CDR3: TGTGCCAGCACCCCGACAGTGAACTATGGCTACACCTTC. This translates into CASTPTVNYGYTF. Full variable domain (rest looked up from reference TRBV5-4 and TRBJ1-2): ETGVTQSPTHLIKTRGQQVTLRCSSQSGHNTVSWYQQALGQGPQFIFQYYREEENGRGNFPPRFSGLQFPNYSSELNVNALELDDSALYLCASTPTVNYGYTFGSGTRLTVV.

A note on this clone: Other DNA sequences in this specimen translate into the identical CDR3. V is TRBV18 and J is TRBJ2-2; D call uncertain. Trimming cost V 0 bases and J 4 bases, with 3 bases left between them. Germline V gives CDR1 KGHSH, CDR2 LQKENI. CDR3 size: 13 residues. CDR3 nucleotides: TGTGCCAGCTCACCACCGGGCACCGGGGAGCTGTTTTTT. Its translation is CASSPPGTGELFF.

The V call is TRBV5-6, the J call TRBJ2-1; 9 nucleotides line up with TRBD2. The length of the CDR3 is 15 residues. With V trimmed by 5 bases and J by 1 base, 4 bases remained unmatched. The germline gives CDR1 SGHDT, CDR2 YYEEEE. The CDR3 loop is CASRLSGGSYNEQFF. The CDR3 bases are TGTGCCAGCAGGCTGAGCGGGGGGTCCTACAATGAGCAGTTCTTC.

The chain employs TRBV28 and TRBJ2-7, with TRBD1 as a possible D gene (6 bases). Germline CDR1 and CDR2: MDHEN and SYDVKM. V gave up 5 bases and J gave up 8 bases, with 19 bases separating them. This CDR3 has 14 amino acids. Written as DNA, the CDR3 is TGTGCCAGCAGTACACCCTCCGGTCAGGGGAAGCAGTACTTC. Translated, it gives CASSTPSGQGKQYF.

The chain employs TRBV11-2 and TRBJ2-5; D gene ambiguous. This CDR3 is built from 14 residues. Per the germline V gene, CDR1 is SGHAT and CDR2 is FQNNGV. Trimming left V 7 bases short and J 1 base short, with 13 bases between. The CDR3 here is CASTELGFQETQYF. The CDR3 nucleotides are TGTGCCAGCACGGAATTAGGATTCCAAGAGACCCAGTACTTC.

This chain connects TRBV5-4 to TRBJ1-2; the D gene is possibly TRBD1 (6 bases). Germline loops: CDR1 SGHNT, CDR2 YYREEE (reference sequence). The CDR3 is made up of 13 amino acids. With 0 bases removed from V and 7 bases from J, the gap between germline ends came to 10 bases. Here the CDR3 reads CASSLEQGSGYTF. CDR3 sequence (DNA): TGTGCCAGCAGCTTGGAACAGGGAAGTGGCTACACCTTC.

As regards this clone: This specimen includes other DNA sequences encoding the same CDR3. This chain uses TRBV29-1 with TRBJ1-1; D unclear. Germline V gene sequence: CDR1 SQVTM, CDR2 ANQGSEA. V lost 3 bases and J lost 5, with 10 bases in between. The CDR3 has 12 residues. The CDR3 region has the DNA TGCAGCGTTGATCGGGCCGGAACTGAAGCTTTCTTT. Its protein is CSVDRAGTEAFF.

The V and J genes are TRBV10-3 and TRBJ1-5; the D is unclear. The V gene's germline CDR1 is ENHRY and CDR2 SYGVKD. The CDR3 length is 14 residues. Trimming pared 3 bases from V and 4 bases from J, leaving 10 bases between. For the CDR3, the DNA is TGTGCCATCAGTGAATACACGGATAATCAGCCCCAGCATTTT. Translated: CAISEYTDNQPQHF.

The genes are TRBV10-2 and TRBJ2-1, with D tentatively TRBD2 (6 bases). CDR3 size: 14 residues. CDR1 is WSHSY and CDR2 is SAAADI in the germline V gene. V lost 8 bases to trimming and J lost 0 bases, with 11 bases between them. The CDR3 loop is CASGGLNSYNEQFF. In DNA form, the CDR3 reads TGCGCCAGCGGTGGACTAAACTCCTACAATGAGCAGTTCTTC.

Note on this clone: Other DNA sequences in the same sample also yield this CDR3. The chain carries TRBV5-1 and TRBJ2-5, with 7 bases matching TRBD1. Losses at the gene ends were 5 bases for V and 2 bases for J; bases not matched to a gene: 3. The CDR3 sequence is 13 residues long. Germline CDR1 reads SGHRS; CDR2 reads YFSETQ. CDR3 bases: TGCGCCAGCAGGACAGGGACGCAAGAGACCCAGTACTTC. It translates to CASRTGTQETQYF. Combining the CDR3 with reference TRBV5-1 and TRBJ2-5 gives the whole variable domain KAGVTQTPRYLIKTRGQQVTLSCSPISGHRSVSWYQQTPGQGLQFLFEYFSETQRNKGNFPGRFSGRQFSNSRSEMNVSTLELGDSALYLCASRTGTQETQYFGPGTRLLVL.

The V call is TRBV30, the J call TRBJ2-5; no clear D. V was clipped by 4 bases and J by 1 base, with 10 bases between them. The CDR3 is made up of 13 amino acids. From germline, CDR1 is GTSNPN and CDR2 SVGIG (reference sequence). The CDR3 nucleotides read TGTGCCTGGAATAAGTACGTCCAAGAGACCCAGTACTTC. It is translated as CAWNKYVQETQYF.

V is TRBV9 and J is TRBJ2-2; 11 nucleotides align to TRBD2. The CDR3 runs to 18 residues. Trimming cost V 2 bases and J 0 bases; bases outside gene matches: 6. Germline loops: CDR1 SGDLS, CDR2 YYNGEE. CDR3 loop: CASSVGLAGLANTGELFF. The CDR3 DNA is TGTGCCAGCAGCGTCGGACTAGCGGGCCTCGCGAACACCGGGGAGCTGTTTTTT.

The chain combines TRBV18 with TRBJ1-6, with D possibly matching TRBD1 (6 bases). The germline gives CDR1 KGHSH, CDR2 LQKENI. The V gene lost 6 bases and the J gene lost 14 bases, with 17 bases spanning the gap. CDR3 length: 13 residues. The CDR3 coding sequence is TGTGCCAGCTCGGGTAACAGGGAGCAGGCCCTCCACTTT. It specifies CASSGNREQALHF.

The rearrangement uses TRBV4-3 and TRBJ2-2, with TRBD2 as a possible D gene (5 bases). Germline-derived CDR1 and CDR2 are LGHNA and YSLEER. Trimming shortened V by 1 base and J by 1 base, and 10 bases separated the two germline ends. There are 16 residues in the CDR3. The CDR3 sequence: CASSQGTSWNTGELFF. The CDR3 DNA sequence: TGCGCCAGCAGCCAAGGGACTTCATGGAACACCGGGGAGCTGTTTTTT.

The CDR3 here is CASSDSDRGLYGYTF. In DNA form, the CDR3 reads TGTGCCAGCAGTGATTCCGACAGGGGGCTCTATGGCTACACCTTC. The chain is built from TRBV27 and TRBJ1-2; TRBD1 matches at 10 bases. With 5 bases clipped from V and 4 bases from J, the junction kept 7 bases outside the gene matches. CDR1 is MNHEY and CDR2 is SMNVEV in the germline V gene (reference sequence). This CDR3 is 15 amino acids long.

The chain combines TRBV6-1 with TRBJ1-1; D not resolved. Trimming pared 1 base from V and 4 bases from J, leaving 10 bases between. There are 14 residues in the CDR3. Germline V gene data show CDR1 as MNHNS and CDR2 as SASEGT. In nucleotides, the CDR3 is TGTGCCAGCAGTGAAGTTAGGCAGAGCACTGAAGCTTTCTTT. Encoded protein: CASSEVRQSTEAFF.

As concerns this clone: Other DNA sequences of this sample code for an identical CDR3. V gene TRBV30 combines with J gene TRBJ2-7; D remains unclear. This CDR3 is built from 11 residues. V lost 5 bases to trimming and J lost 1 base, with 6 bases between them. The germline CDR1 and CDR2 sequences are GTSNPN and SVGIG (reference sequence). The CDR3 loop reads CAWGRSYEQYF. The DNA for the CDR3 is TGTGCCTGGGGTCGGTCCTACGAGCAGTACTTC.

Regarding this clone: At one end, the junction sequence differs from germline, possibly due to a read error. The V gene is TRBV10-1, the J gene TRBJ2-7; D may be TRBD1 or TRBD2 (5 bases each). The CDR3 loop spans 11 amino acids. Germline V gene sequence: CDR1 WNHNN, CDR2 SYGVQD (reference sequence). The CDR3 DNA is TGCGCCAGCAATGGAGGTGGGGCAGGCAGATTC. The encoded protein is CASNGGGAGRF.

This rearrangement joins TRBV7-8 to TRBJ2-7; D might be TRBD1 (5 bases). The CDR3 loop spans 14 amino acids. CDR1 is SGHVS and CDR2 is FQNEAQ in the germline V gene. V dropped 5 bases and J dropped 6 bases, with 17 bases sitting between them. CDR3 protein: CASSPPYARGEQYF. The CDR3 bases are TGTGCCAGCAGCCCCCCTTACGCAAGGGGCGAGCAGTACTTC.

The V and J genes are TRBV10-1 and TRBJ2-3; D not resolved. Germline CDR1 is WNHNN and CDR2 is SYGVQD (reference sequence). The CDR3 totals 13 residues. V was trimmed by 2 bases and J by 5 bases, leaving 8 bases between them. CDR3 amino acids: CASSEVGVDTQYF. The CDR3 DNA is TGCGCCAGCAGTGAGGTCGGCGTAGATACGCAGTATTTT.